This entry lists 27 T cell receptor beta chains sequenced from one sample in a study of blood T cells in healthy people across ages. A second roughly 6 to 12 cycle PCR used barcoded and J-beta primers. TCRdb ran MiXCR on the 5' RACE reads and lists one entry per CDR3 protein. The sample consists of about 590,000 distinct CDR3 sequences, roughly 30% of them appearing once. What was sequenced was blood. The receptors stem from a woman of 80 years or more in good health.

This clonotype was counted only a few times. The CDR3 DNA follows: TGTGCCAGCAGTTTACGGGATTCCAGAGGGAATGAGCAGTACTTC. It codes for CASSLRDSRGNEQYF. The V and J genes are TRBV27 and TRBJ2-7; a possible D gene is TRBD2 (5 bases). The CDR3 runs to 15 residues. Per germline, CDR1 MNHEY and CDR2 SMNVEV (reference sequence). Trimming cost V 2 bases and J 7 bases, with 18 bases left between them.

This clonotype was found many times. This chain joins TRBV6-5 and TRBJ1-2, with a possible D match to TRBD1 (5 bases). The CDR3 sequence is 14 residues long. V was clipped by 6 bases and J by 2 bases, with 13 bases between them. CDR1 and CDR2 from the germline V gene are MNHEY and SVGAGI. The CDR3 sequence is CASREGNRNYGYTF. DNA for the CDR3: TGTGCCAGCAGAGAGGGAAACAGGAACTATGGCTACACCTTC.

This clonotype showed up many times. The chain combines TRBV2 with TRBJ2-7; D might be TRBD1 (6 bases). The CDR3 has 14 residues. Germline CDR1 is SNHLY and CDR2 is FYNNEI. The ends were cut back, 4 bases at V and 2 bases at J, with 12 bases in the middle. The CDR3 loop is CASSVQGRTYEQYF. The CDR3 coding sequence is TGTGCCAGCAGTGTGCAGGGGCGGACCTACGAGCAGTACTTC. Variable domain in full (rest from reference TRBV2 and TRBJ2-7): EPEVTQTPSHQVTQMGQEVILRCVPISNHLYFYWYRQILGQKVEFLVSFYNNEISEKSEIFDDQFSVERPDGSNFTLKIRSTKLEDSAMYFCASSVQGRTYEQYFGPGTRLTVT.

This clonotype was counted many times. This chain uses TRBV10-3 with TRBJ2-5; TRBD1 agrees at 7 bases. The ends lost 2 bases at V and 4 bases at J; junction bases unmatched: 7. The germline CDR1 and CDR2 sequences are ENHRY and SYGVKD. CDR3 size: 15 residues. This CDR3 reads CAISEAPGQLETQYF. In DNA form, the CDR3 reads TGTGCCATCAGTGAGGCCCCGGGACAGCTAGAGACCCAGTACTTC.

This clonotype showed up just a few times. The chain couples TRBV7-2 to TRBJ2-7; no firm D call. Germline-derived CDR1 and CDR2 are SGHTA and FQGNSA. The CDR3 loop spans 16 amino acids. V was pared by 0 bases and J by 0 bases, with 12 bases between. CDR3 bases: TGTGCCAGCAGCTTAGCCCCGGTCCCGGGCTCCTACGAGCAGTACTTC. It codes for CASSLAPVPGSYEQYF.

This chain connects TRBV7-2 to TRBJ2-4, with D perhaps TRBD1 (6 bases). Matching the DNA end better, TRBJ2-7 makes the J call doubtful. This CDR3 region has 15 residues. Germline assignment: CDR1 SGHTA and CDR2 FQGNSA. Here the CDR3 DNA reads TGTGCCAGCAGCTTAGGGGGGACACAACATGGCGAGCAGTACTTC. It yields the protein CASSLGGTQHGEQYF.

In the case of this clonotype: A read error may be the cause here, since a much bigger clone is one base away. The genes are TRBV5-1 and TRBJ2-1; 7 nucleotides agree with TRBD1. The V gene's germline CDR1 is SGHRS and CDR2 YFSETQ. The junction had 19 bases not matched to a gene; V was cut back by 3 bases and J by 13 bases. The length of the CDR3 is 16 residues. As DNA, the CDR3 is TGCGCCAGCAGCTCCGCAGATTCAGGGGGTCGTGAGACCCAGTTCTTC. It encodes CASSSADSGGRETQFF.

Concerning this clonotype: One end of the junction varies from germline; a read error may be responsible. The chain couples TRBV30 to TRBJ2-3; D not resolved. This CDR3 has 13 amino acids. From germline, CDR1 is GTSNPN and CDR2 SVGIG (reference sequence). CDR3 sequence: CAWSYQSTDAQYF. DNA of the CDR3: TGTGCCTGGAGCTACCAGAGCACAGATGCGCAGTATTTT.

The chain uses TRBV6-5 and TRBJ2-5; D is uncertain. The CDR3 runs to 17 residues. CDR1 MNHEY and CDR2 SVGAGI come from the germline V gene. Between the trimmed V and J ends, which lost 0 bases and 11 bases, there was a span of 25 bases. The chain's CDR3 is CASSYSISARSANEQYF. Here the CDR3 DNA reads TGTGCCAGCAGTTACTCGATCAGTGCTAGATCGGCCAATGAGCAGTACTTC.

A note on this clonotype: A read error may produce the germline difference seen at one junction end. This chain uses TRBV19 with TRBJ1-1, with a tentative D call TRBD1 (5 bases). This CDR3 has 15 residues. Germline CDR1 and CDR2: LNHDA and SQIVND (reference sequence). The CDR3 reads CAGSILKRGNTEAFF. CDR3 bases: TGTGCCGGTAGTATCTTAAAGAGGGGGAACACTGAAGCTTTCTTT.

In its sample, this clonotype was seen many times. This chain links TRBV9 with TRBJ2-5, with D possibly matching TRBD1 (7 bases). The germline V and J ends were trimmed by 4 bases and 2 bases, with 12 bases remaining between them. The CDR3 totals 14 residues. Looked up from germline, CDR1 is SGDLS and CDR2 is YYNGEE. The CDR3, as DNA: TGTGCCAGCAGCTCACAGGGGAGGCAAGAGACCCAGTACTTC. Translation: CASSSQGRQETQYF.

This clonotype was seen many times. This chain links TRBV2 with TRBJ1-2; no clear D. The V and J ends lost 3 bases and 4 bases respectively, with 15 bases between them. This CDR3 has 15 amino acids. Germline CDR1 SNHLY, CDR2 FYNNEI. CDR3 sequence: CASSEIAQDRYGYTF. In nucleotides, the CDR3 is TGTGCCAGCAGTGAGATTGCCCAAGACCGCTATGGCTACACCTTC.

This clonotype was counted at least ten times. The rearrangement joins TRBV6-1 to TRBJ2-3; no definite D call. This CDR3 contains 11 residues. From germline, CDR1 is MNHNS and CDR2 SASEGT. Deletions cut 4 bases from V and 5 bases from J, with 4 bases between. The CDR3 here is CASSALDTQYF. As DNA, the CDR3 is TGTGCCAGCAGTGCATTAGATACGCAGTATTTT.

The chain has TRBV5-4 and TRBJ2-2; 13 bases match TRBD2. The trim removed 4 bases at V and 3 bases at J, leaving 6 bases unmatched. The CDR3 is made up of 17 amino acids. CDR1 is SGHNT and CDR2 is YYREEE in the germline V gene (reference sequence). In DNA form, the CDR3 reads TGTGCCAGCAGCAAAGGACTAGCGGGAGCGGACACCGGGGAGCTGTTTTTT. Amino acid sequence: CASSKGLAGADTGELFF.

The chain uses TRBV6-2 or TRBV6-3 and TRBJ1-1, with a tentative D call TRBD1 (5 bases). The germline V and J ends were trimmed by 8 bases and 10 bases, with 11 bases remaining between them. This CDR3 is built from 10 residues. From germline, CDR1 is MNHEY and CDR2 SVGEGT. The CDR3 sequence is CASDRGPAFF. CDR3 in DNA: TGTGCCAGCGACCGGGGCCCAGCTTTCTTT.

This clonotype was counted only a few times. The chain is built from TRBV12-3 or TRBV12-4 and TRBJ1-1, with D maybe TRBD1 (5 bases). The CDR3 is 13 amino acids. The V gene lost 6 bases and the J gene lost 5 bases, with 13 bases spanning the gap. This chain's CDR3 is CASRGGRGTEAFF. The DNA of the CDR3 is TGTGCCAGCAGGGGGGGACGGGGAACTGAAGCTTTCTTT.

This clonotype was recorded many times. V is TRBV7-2 and J is TRBJ2-6; D is unresolved. The germline V gene encodes CDR1 SGHTA and CDR2 FQGNSA. The V end was cut by 1 base, the J end by 0 bases, with 19 bases between. The CDR3 consists of 20 residues. The CDR3 DNA follows: TGTGCCAGCAGCTTAGGGGTCGTGACGAACCCTAACTCTGGGGCCAACGTCCTGACTTTC. Protein product: CASSLGVVTNPNSGANVLTF.

This clonotype was picked up many times. This chain uses TRBV2 with TRBJ2-7; D is perhaps TRBD1 (6 bases). There are 14 residues in the CDR3. CDR1 and CDR2 from the germline V gene are SNHLY and FYNNEI. V lost 6 bases to trimming and J lost 3 bases, with 15 bases between them. DNA for the CDR3: TGTGCCAGCAGCCGAACTTTACAGGGCTACGAGCAGTACTTC. Translating it yields CASSRTLQGYEQYF.

The chain carries TRBV5-6 and TRBJ1-5; no clear D gene. Trimming left V 4 bases short and J 3 bases short, with 5 bases between. The CDR3 contains 12 residues. CDR1 SGHDT and CDR2 YYEEEE come from the germline V gene. The CDR3 DNA sequence: TGTGCCAGCAGCCTCGCCAATCAGCCCCAGCATTTT. Residues: CASSLANQPQHF.

Ten or more counts support this clonotype. The chain recombines TRBV6-1 with TRBJ2-5; a possible D gene is TRBD2 (5 bases). V was pared by 1 base and J by 3 bases, with 12 bases between. Germline CDR1 reads MNHNS; CDR2 reads SASEGT. There are 15 residues in the CDR3. The DNA for the CDR3 is TGTGCCAGCAGTGAAGGGACTCGGGCGGAAGAGACCCAGTACTTC. It codes for CASSEGTRAEETQYF.

This clonotype was seen repeatedly, ten times or more. J is TRBJ2-7 and V is TRBV28; 11 bases match TRBD1. Germline V gene lookup returns CDR1 MDHEN and CDR2 SYDVKM. After removal of 5 bases from V and 7 bases from J, the junction contained 19 bases not matched to a gene. This CDR3 has 18 residues. The CDR3 DNA sequence: TGTGCCAGCAGTACGGTAGAATGGATGGACAGGGGGCTAGGGGAGCAGTACTTC. It specifies CASSTVEWMDRGLGEQYF.

In this sample, this clonotype turned up a few times. The genes are TRBV9 and TRBJ1-4; 7 bases map to TRBD1. The V gene end was trimmed by 2 bases and the J gene end by 4 bases; junction bases not matched to a gene: 5. The CDR3 has 15 amino acids. Germline V CDR1 and CDR2: SGDLS, YYNGEE. This chain's CDR3 is CASSVGGQLNEKLFF. The DNA for the CDR3 is TGTGCCAGCAGCGTTGGGGGACAGCTTAATGAAAAACTGTTTTTT.

This clonotype occurred many times. The chain combines TRBV7-2 with TRBJ1-5, with no clear D. This CDR3 has 15 amino acids. Trimming shortened V by 3 bases and J by 0 bases, and 9 bases separated the two germline ends. Germline CDR1 is SGHTA and CDR2 is FQGNSA. The CDR3: CASSLSRSSNQPQHF. CDR3 coding DNA: TGTGCCAGCAGCTTGTCTCGGTCTAGCAATCAGCCCCAGCATTTT.

This clonotype was observed at least ten times. The chain combines TRBV6-5 with TRBJ1-2; a possible D gene is TRBD1 (5 bases). V lost 4 bases and J lost 4, with 13 bases in between. The germline V gene encodes CDR1 MNHEY and CDR2 SVGAGI. This CDR3 spans 14 amino acids. The CDR3: CASSSDERGYGYTF. The CDR3 DNA follows: TGTGCCAGCAGTTCGGACGAAAGGGGCTATGGCTACACCTTC.

The J gene is TRBJ2-1, the V gene TRBV5-1; 10 nucleotides match TRBD2. The CDR3 consists of 18 residues. The germline V gene has CDR1 SGHRS and CDR2 YFSETQ. J lost 5 bases, V lost 1 base, and 12 bases had no gene match. The CDR3 sequence: CASSLLISGLARDNEQFF. In DNA, the CDR3 is TGCGCCAGCAGCTTGTTAATTTCGGGACTAGCGAGGGACAATGAGCAGTTCTTC.

This clonotype has a handful of counts. V usage is TRBV7-8 and J usage is TRBJ1-4, with D hard to call. V was clipped by 1 base and J by 4 bases, with 10 bases between them. CDR3 length equals 15 residues. Per the germline V gene, CDR1 is SGHVS and CDR2 is FQNEAQ. The CDR3: CASSLEFGRNEKLFF. The CDR3 bases are TGTGCCAGCAGCTTAGAGTTCGGTCGTAATGAAAAACTGTTTTTT. The full variable domain, with the rest looked up from reference TRBV7-8 and TRBJ1-4, is GAGVSQSPRYKVAKRGQDVALRCDPISGHVSLFWYQQALGQGPEFLTYFQNEAQLDKSGLPSDRFFAERPEGSVSTLKIQRTQQEDSAVYLCASSLEFGRNEKLFFGSGTQLSVL.

As regards this clonotype: The junction does not match germline at one end; this may be a read error. This chain connects TRBV7-3 to TRBJ2-5; D gene ambiguous. The J call may be incorrect, as the DNA end agrees better with TRBJ2-1. The germline V gene has CDR1 SGHTA and CDR2 FQGTGA. This CDR3 region has 13 residues. CDR3 in amino acids: CTSSSAVGETQFF. In DNA form, the CDR3 reads TGTACCAGTTCGTCGGCAGTCGGAGAGACCCAGTTCTTC.